The text below deals with one T cell receptor beta chain. V was pared by 4 bases and J by 0 bases, with 9 bases between. The CDR3 extends over 14 amino acids. Looked up from germline, CDR1 is MNHNS and CDR2 is SASEGT. Every sample yielded at least 6.5 million isolated PBMCs. This entry belongs to a study of blood T cells in healthy people across ages. A J-beta primer mix and a sample-barcoded 5' primer were used in a second PCR of about 6 to 12 cycles. TCRdb re-called the 5' RACE reads with MiXCR, one entry per CDR3 protein. The table has more than 1.4 million distinct CDR3 sequences, about 43% seen once.

The specimen sequenced was blood. J is TRBJ1-1 and V is TRBV6-1, with D hard to call. The sequence came from a woman aged 18-29 years in good health. The CDR3 spells CASSGEILNTEAFF. Here the CDR3 DNA reads TGTGCCAGCAGTGGCGAGATCCTGAACACTGAAGCTTTCTTT.